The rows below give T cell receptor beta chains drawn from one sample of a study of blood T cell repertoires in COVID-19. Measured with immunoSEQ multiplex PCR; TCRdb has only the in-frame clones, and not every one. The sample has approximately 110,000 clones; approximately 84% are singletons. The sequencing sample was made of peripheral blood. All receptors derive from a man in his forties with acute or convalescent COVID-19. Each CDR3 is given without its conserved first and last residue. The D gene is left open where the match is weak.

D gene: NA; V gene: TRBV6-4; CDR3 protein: ASSDPGGDAF
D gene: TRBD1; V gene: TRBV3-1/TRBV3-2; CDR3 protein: ASSRQGAFEQY
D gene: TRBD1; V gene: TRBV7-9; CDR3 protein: ASSPRTGNNEKLF
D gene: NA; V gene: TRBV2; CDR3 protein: ASSDLGADTGELF
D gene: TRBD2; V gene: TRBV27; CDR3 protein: ASSPLAGGRRQY
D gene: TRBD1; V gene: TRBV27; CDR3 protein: ASSSYRDRDHEQY
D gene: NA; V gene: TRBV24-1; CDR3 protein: ATSDSRGGINEKLF
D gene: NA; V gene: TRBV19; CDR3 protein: ASSIAPLGNPGQPQH
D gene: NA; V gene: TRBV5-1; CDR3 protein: ASSLVLGSGEQY
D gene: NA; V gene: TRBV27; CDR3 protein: ASSQGRTSSGNTIY
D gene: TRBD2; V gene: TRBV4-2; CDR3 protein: ASSQDPQRGGRTDTQY
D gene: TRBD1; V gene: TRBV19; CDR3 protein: ASSIRDSLAKNIQY
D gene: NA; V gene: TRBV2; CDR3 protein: ASNRVGSPLH
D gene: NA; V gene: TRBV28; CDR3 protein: ASNIGQRDTEAF
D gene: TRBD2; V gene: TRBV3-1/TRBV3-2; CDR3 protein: ASSLALAGVGEQY
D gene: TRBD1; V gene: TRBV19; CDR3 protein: ASSVTGFQPQH
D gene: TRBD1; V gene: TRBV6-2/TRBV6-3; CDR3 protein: ASSSTGGDTGELF
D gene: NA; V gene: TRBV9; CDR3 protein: ASSEGGTVIDTQY
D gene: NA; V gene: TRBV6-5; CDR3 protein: ASRREDGYT
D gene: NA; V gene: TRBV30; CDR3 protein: AWNYRPQGEQY
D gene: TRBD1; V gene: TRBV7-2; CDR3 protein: ASSRGTGGLGTEAF
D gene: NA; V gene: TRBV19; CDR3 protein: ASSIPPRENTGELF
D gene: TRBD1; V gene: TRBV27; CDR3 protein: ASSLVTGSHEQY
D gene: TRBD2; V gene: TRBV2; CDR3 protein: ASRRLPGGSRPEQF
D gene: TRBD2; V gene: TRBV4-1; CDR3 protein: ASGLTSGPSFSTDTQY
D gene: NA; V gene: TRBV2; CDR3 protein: ASSEALRVVGNIQY
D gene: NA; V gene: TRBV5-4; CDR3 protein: ASSGSRRTDNYGYT
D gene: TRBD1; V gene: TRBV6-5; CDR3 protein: ASSYSPGQGPYEQY
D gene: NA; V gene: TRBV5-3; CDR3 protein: ARSFAAVPSVCSYNEQF
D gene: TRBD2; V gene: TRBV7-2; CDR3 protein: ASTLLAGGYNEQF